The T cell receptor beta chain described here comes from a study of CD8 T cells in ankylosing spondylitis. Study-level results: Both synovial fluid and blood in reactive arthritis had previously been reported to carry some motif variants. A motif in TCR beta, a set of several highly homologous variants, appeared characteristic of ankylosing spondylitis blood.

A remark on this clonotype: Its antigen remains unknown.

Making the TCR beta libraries involved quantitative 5'-RACE with molecular barcodes. MiXCR, applied by TCRdb to the 5' RACE reads, yields one record per CDR3 protein. The sample shows fewer than 400,000 distinct CDR3 sequences, 20% to 25% of them seen only once. CDR1 and CDR2 from the germline V gene are SEHNR and FQNEAQ (reference sequence). The CDR3 runs 17 residues. The ends lost 1 base at V and 1 base at J; junction bases unmatched: 5. Specimen: blood, either unsorted or a sorted T cell fraction (not recorded which). The chain joins TRBV7-9 to TRBJ2-2; 8 bases align to TRBD2. The sequence was collected from a male donor with ankylosing spondylitis. The CDR3 sequence: CASSLVGRALNTGELFF. CDR3 in DNA: TGTGCCAGCAGCTTAGTCGGGAGGGCCCTGAACACCGGGGAGCTGTTTTTT.